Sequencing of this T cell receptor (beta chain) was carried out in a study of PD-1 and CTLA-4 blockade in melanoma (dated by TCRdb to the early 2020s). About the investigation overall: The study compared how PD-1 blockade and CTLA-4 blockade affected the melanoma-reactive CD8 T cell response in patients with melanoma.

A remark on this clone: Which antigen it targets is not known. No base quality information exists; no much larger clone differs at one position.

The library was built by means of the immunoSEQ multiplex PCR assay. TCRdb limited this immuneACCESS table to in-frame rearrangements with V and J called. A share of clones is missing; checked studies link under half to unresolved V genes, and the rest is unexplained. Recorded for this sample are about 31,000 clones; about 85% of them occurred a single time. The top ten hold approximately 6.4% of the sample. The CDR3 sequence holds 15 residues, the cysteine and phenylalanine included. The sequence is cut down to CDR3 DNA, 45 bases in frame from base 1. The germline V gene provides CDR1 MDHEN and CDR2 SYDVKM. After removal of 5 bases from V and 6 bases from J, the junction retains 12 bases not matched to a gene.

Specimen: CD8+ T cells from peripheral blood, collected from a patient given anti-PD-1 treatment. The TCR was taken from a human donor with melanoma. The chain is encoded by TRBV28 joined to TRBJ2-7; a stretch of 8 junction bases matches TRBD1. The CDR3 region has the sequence CASSLWTGNLGEQYF. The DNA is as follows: TGTGCCAGCAGTCTTTGGACAGGGAATCTCGGCGAGCAGTACTTC.